The sequence of this T cell receptor (beta chain) was determined in a study of OX40 agonist ivuxolimab in advanced cancers. Study overall: Of the participants, about 40% had some prior anti-PD-1, anti-PD-L1 or anti-CTLA-4 therapy, which was allowed. Study-level points and caveats: Among the lowest peripheral clonal expansion occurred in 0.1-3.0 mg/kg partial responders. Some nonresponders additionally presented with little normalized T-cell clonal expansion.

On this clone itself: The target antigen is unknown.

This CDR3 spans 16 amino acids. Per germline, CDR1 MNHEY and CDR2 SMNVEV (reference sequence). V gave up 4 bases and J gave up 8 bases; unmatched junction bases: 9. Using immunoSEQ multiplex PCR, the repertoire was profiled, and TCRdb retains in-frame clones only, with some absent. The sample holds 70,000 to 75,000 clones, around nine tenths seen once. The chain recombines TRBV27 with TRBJ1-6, with 9 bases lining up with TRBD1. The sequence came from an adult with an advanced solid tumor such as melanoma, head and neck, liver or kidney cancer. The sample was CD4+ or CD8+ T cells sorted from blood, taken in a trial of the OX40 agonist ivuxolimab. The CDR3 DNA follows: TGTGCCAGCAGTTCGGAGACAGGGGGTTTTGATTCACCCCTCCACTTT. This encodes CASSSETGGFDSPLHF.